What follows are 17 T cell receptor beta chains derived from one specimen sequenced in a study of human T cells and chemical hapten exposure. TCRdb fed the RACE reads into MiXCR, producing one record per CDR3 protein. This table holds 55,000 to 75,000 distinct CDR3 sequences, under 15% found once. Time point noted: patch test 3, about 24 weeks after DPC sensitization. Regarding treatment: therapeutic diphenylcyclopropenone sensitization with weekly scalp DPC. The sample here was whole blood, taken in connection with sensitization to the hapten diphenylcyclopropenone (DPC). Receptor source: a man younger than 40 with alopecia areata. Some clones in this sample may be carry-over from other donors' samples.

This clonotype was observed at least ten times. The chain combines TRBV12-3 or TRBV12-4 with TRBJ1-1; D gene ambiguous. Trimming removed 7 bases at V and 3 bases at J, with 12 bases between. The CDR3 spans 13 residues. CDR3: CASTFRPDTEAFF. The CDR3 DNA sequence: TGTGCCAGCACCTTCCGACCAGACACTGAAGCTTTCTTT.

This clonotype was seen ten or more times. The chain joins TRBV29-1 to TRBJ1-1; D unclear. CDR1 SQVTM and CDR2 ANQGSEA come from the germline V gene. The length of the CDR3 is 13 residues. Deletions cut 7 bases from V and 0 bases from J, with 12 bases between. CDR3 nucleotide sequence: TGCAGCGCATCTTTGGCGGTGAACACTGAAGCTTTCTTT. It yields the protein CSASLAVNTEAFF.

In this sample, this clonotype turned up many times. The chain combines TRBV15 with TRBJ2-2, with D maybe TRBD1 (5 bases). The V gene lost 4 bases and the J gene lost 0 bases, with 9 bases spanning the gap. The CDR3 is made up of 15 amino acids. Per germline, CDR1 LNHNV and CDR2 YYDKDF (reference sequence). CDR3 in DNA: TGTGCCACCAGCATAGACAGTACGAACACCGGGGAGCTGTTTTTT. Amino acid sequence: CATSIDSTNTGELFF.

This clonotype appeared many times. V gene TRBV12-3 or TRBV12-4 combines with J gene TRBJ2-7, with 7 bases identical to TRBD1. The CDR3 sequence is 15 residues long. V shed 8 bases, J shed 0 bases, and the junction held 10 bases outside the gene matches. CDR3 in DNA: TGTGCCAGCGCCTTGGGGACAGCATTCTCCTACGAGCAGTACTTC. This encodes CASALGTAFSYEQYF.

The chain joins TRBV27 to TRBJ2-7; perhaps TRBD2 as D (6 bases). The CDR3 is made up of 13 amino acids. Germline V gene lookup returns CDR1 MNHEY and CDR2 SMNVEV (reference sequence). The V end lost 3 bases, the J end lost 6 bases, and 12 bases lay between the germline ends. DNA of the CDR3: TGTGCCAGCAGTTTCGGAGGGGAGAGCGAGCAGTACTTC. This translates into CASSFGGESEQYF.

The table lists this clonotype with many counts. The rearrangement joins TRBV28 to TRBJ1-2; D is unresolved. Looked up from germline, CDR1 is MDHEN and CDR2 is SYDVKM. V lost 5 bases and J lost 6, with 4 bases in between. The CDR3 is made up of 10 amino acids. CDR3 sequence: CASSRNGYTF. The CDR3 region has the DNA TGTGCCAGCAGTCGCAATGGCTACACCTTC.

This clonotype showed up just a few times. The chain employs TRBV18 and TRBJ1-6; perhaps TRBD1 as D (5 bases). CDR1 is KGHSH, CDR2 LQKENI, per germline. The CDR3 runs to 15 residues. Trimming took off 3 bases at V and 9 bases at J, with 15 bases between the two ends. The CDR3 coding sequence is TGTGCCAGCTCACCGAGGGGATTTAGCGGTTCACCCCTCCACTTT. Protein sequence: CASSPRGFSGSPLHF.

This clonotype came up a few times. V and J are TRBV2 and TRBJ2-1; D unresolved. V lost 7 bases to trimming and J lost 6 bases, with 10 bases between them. Per the germline V gene, CDR1 is SNHLY and CDR2 is FYNNEI. The CDR3 sequence is 12 residues long. CDR3 sequence: CASTSRINEQFF. The DNA for the CDR3 is TGTGCCAGCACCTCGAGAATCAATGAGCAGTTCTTC.

The chain combines TRBV9 with TRBJ1-2, with 7 nucleotides matching TRBD1. Germline assignment: CDR1 SGDLS and CDR2 YYNGEE. CDR3 length: 15 residues. After removal of 4 bases from V and 2 bases from J, the junction contained 8 bases not matched to a gene. CDR3 protein: CASSKNVDRNYGYTF. The DNA for the CDR3 is TGTGCCAGCAGCAAGAACGTGGACAGGAACTATGGCTACACCTTC.

The chain carries TRBV18 and TRBJ1-1, with a tentative D call TRBD1 (6 bases). Trimming left V 3 bases short and J 1 base short, with 6 bases between. The CDR3 has 13 amino acids. CDR1 and CDR2 (germline): KGHSH, LQKENI. The CDR3 reads CASSPGQNTEAFF. The CDR3 DNA reads as TGTGCCAGCTCACCGGGACAGAACACTGAAGCTTTCTTT.

This clonotype has at least ten counts. The chain has TRBV9 and TRBJ2-3, with TRBD2 identical over 7 bases. The CDR3 loop spans 16 amino acids. Trimming took 3 bases from V and 11 from J; bases not matched to a gene: 18. Germline loops: CDR1 SGDLS, CDR2 YYNGEE. CDR3 loop: CASSAPGLDSREEQYF. CDR3 in DNA: TGTGCCAGCAGCGCGCCGGGACTGGATTCACGGGAGGAGCAGTATTTT.

This clonotype has a handful of counts. CDR3 DNA: TGTGCCAGCAGTCCTGACAGGGGGAGGGGGACGTATAGCAATCAGCCCCAGCATTTT. Residues: CASSPDRGRGTYSNQPQHF. This chain uses TRBV27 with TRBJ1-5, with 9 positions matching TRBD1. Germline CDR1 reads MNHEY; CDR2 reads SMNVEV (reference sequence). With 5 bases clipped from V and 0 bases from J, the junction kept 14 bases outside the gene matches. The CDR3 consists of 19 residues.

This clonotype was observed at least ten times. The chain has TRBV27 and TRBJ2-7; TRBD2 aligns across 9 bases. The CDR3 is 16 amino acids. V lost 6 bases, J lost 3 bases, and 12 bases stayed unmatched. Germline V gene lookup returns CDR1 MNHEY and CDR2 SMNVEV (reference sequence). CDR3 protein: CASSLRLAERSYEQYF. DNA for the CDR3: TGTGCCAGCAGCCTCCGACTAGCGGAGAGGAGCTACGAGCAGTACTTC.

J is TRBJ1-6 and V is TRBV3-1, with TRBD1 identical over 7 bases. CDR3 length: 14 residues. The germline V gene has CDR1 LGHDT and CDR2 YNNKEL (reference sequence). Trimming removed 1 base from V and 16 bases from J; junction bases left unmatched: 10. CDR3 nucleotide sequence: TGTGCCAGCAGCCAAGTATTCACCGGGACAGTACTCCACTTT. It yields the protein CASSQVFTGTVLHF.

This clonotype was seen at least ten times. The rearrangement joins TRBV11-2 to TRBJ1-3; D is ambiguous. Germline CDR1 and CDR2: SGHAT and FQNNGV. V was trimmed by 5 bases and J by 3 bases, leaving 17 bases between them. There are 16 residues in the CDR3. The CDR3 spells CASSPLSGRNGNTIYF. The CDR3 bases are TGTGCCAGCAGCCCCCTCTCCGGGCGAAATGGAAACACCATATATTTT.

V gene TRBV7-9 combines with J gene TRBJ1-4; D is unresolved. V lost 0 bases and J lost 0, with 2 bases in between. Germline V gene lookup returns CDR1 SEHNR and CDR2 FQNEAQ (reference sequence). This CDR3 is 14 amino acids long. The CDR3 bases are TGTGCCAGCAGCTTAGCAGCAACTAATGAAAAACTGTTTTTT. This encodes CASSLAATNEKLFF. Using reference TRBV7-9 and TRBJ1-4 for the parts outside the CDR3, the full variable domain is DTGVSQNPRHKITKRGQNVTFRCDPISEHNRLYWYRQTLGQGPEFLTYFQNEAQLEKSRLLSDRFSAERPKGSFSTLEIQRTEQGDSAMYLCASSLAATNEKLFFGSGTQLSVL.

This clonotype was picked up a small number of times. J is TRBJ1-1 and V is TRBV7-9, with D unresolved. Germline V gene sequence: CDR1 SEHNR, CDR2 FQNEAQ (reference sequence). The length of the CDR3 is 12 residues. V dropped 6 bases and J dropped 5 bases, with 10 bases sitting between them. This chain's CDR3 is CASSEGGTEAFF. CDR3 nucleotides: TGTGCCAGCAGTGAGGGTGGTACTGAAGCTTTCTTT. The variable domain in full, with the rest retrieved from reference TRBV7-9 and TRBJ1-1, is DTGVSQNPRHKITKRGQNVTFRCDPISEHNRLYWYRQTLGQGPEFLTYFQNEAQLEKSRLLSDRFSAERPKGSFSTLEIQRTEQGDSAMYLCASSEGGTEAFFGQGTRLTVV.